Listed below are T cell receptor beta chains from one sample, sequenced in a study of naive and memory T cell subsets. TCRdb re-called the UMI-ligation and nested PCR reads with MiXCR, one entry per CDR3 protein. The sample holds over 100,000 distinct CDR3 sequences, around 13% seen once. The sequenced material came from naive CD8+ T cells from blood. All receptors derive from a human donor in good health. CDR3s include the opening cysteine and the closing phenylalanine or tryptophan. D genes are given only for firm matches. Some rows have no size entry. The others give once, few or many, or a class for an expanded clone.

D gene	clone size	V gene	J gene	CDR3 protein	CDR3 DNA
TRBD1	few	TRBV11-2	TRBJ2-3	CASSFSPGQGRTDTQYF	TGTGCCAGCAGCTTTTCGCCCGGACAGGGCCGGACAGATACGCAGTATTTT
TRBD1	few	TRBV14	TRBJ2-7	CASSHGQGPYEQYF	TGTGCCAGCAGCCACGGACAGGGACCCTACGAGCAGTACTTC
.	.	TRBV14	TRBJ1-1	CASSQPANTEAFF	TGTGCCAGCAGCCAGCCAGCGAACACTGAAGCTTTCTTT
TRBD2	.	TRBV7-2	TRBJ2-3	CASSFRGSGSWDTQYF	TGTGCCAGCAGCTTCCGCGGTAGCGGGAGCTGGGATACGCAGTATTTT
.	.	TRBV5-4	TRBJ2-1	CASSWLGSYYNEQFF	TGTGCCAGCAGCTGGCTCGGTAGCTACTACAATGAGCAGTTCTTC
.	.	TRBV6-5	TRBJ2-1	CATLLAPDHNEQFF	TGTGCCACCCTCCTCGCGCCAGATCACAATGAGCAGTTCTTC
.	many	TRBV7-2	TRBJ1-5	CASSLDYQPQHF	TGTGCCAGCAGCTTAGACTATCAGCCCCAGCATTTT
.	.	TRBV3-1	TRBJ1-1	CASSQDTTETGIEAFF	TGTGCCAGCAGCCAAGATACCACGGAGACAGGCATCGAAGCTTTCTTT
.	many	TRBV12-3/TRBV12-4	TRBJ1-1	CASSLGPAEAFF	TGTGCCAGCAGTTTGGGTCCGGCTGAAGCTTTCTTT
TRBD1	few	TRBV20-1	TRBJ2-7	CSARERAGTGYTSSYF	TGCAGTGCTAGAGAGCGGGCCGGGACAGGTTATACGAGCTCGTACTTC
.	many	TRBV12-3/TRBV12-4	TRBJ1-4	CASRSPKSTNEKLFF	TGTGCCAGCAGGAGCCCTAAGTCAACTAATGAAAAACTGTTTTTT
TRBD2	few	TRBV19	TRBJ2-1	CASSIGTNHEQFF	TGTGCCAGTAGTATTGGGACTAACCATGAGCAGTTCTTC
TRBD2	many	TRBV2	TRBJ2-3	CASSEQGLANTDTQYF	TGTGCCAGCAGTGAGCAGGGACTAGCGAACACAGATACGCAGTATTTT
TRBD1	.	TRBV28	TRBJ2-7	CASSHGDRVLSEQYF	TGTGCCAGCAGTCATGGGGACAGGGTTTTAAGCGAGCAGTACTTC
.	.	TRBV28	TRBJ2-3	CASSIGDGSADTQYF	TGTGCCAGCAGCATCGGCGACGGTAGTGCGGATACGCAGTATTTT
TRBD1	few	TRBV28	TRBJ1-1	CASSFDRGRASAEAFF	TGTGCCAGCAGTTTTGACAGGGGAAGGGCTAGCGCTGAAGCTTTCTTT
.	few	TRBV19	TRBJ2-3	CASSPTVPSTDTQYF	TGTGCCAGTAGTCCAACAGTGCCTAGCACAGATACGCAGTATTTT
.	.	TRBV7-9	TRBJ2-7	CASSLAQGNQDEQYF	TGTGCCAGCAGCTTAGCCCAGGGTAATCAGGACGAGCAGTACTTC
TRBD1	.	TRBV4-3	TRBJ1-1	CASSQGRGQGTEAFF	TGCGCCAGCAGCCAAGGCAGGGGGCAGGGGACTGAAGCTTTCTTT
.	few	TRBV9	TRBJ2-6	CASSVGTSGANVLTF	TGTGCCAGCAGCGTAGGGACATCTGGGGCCAACGTCCTGACTTTC
.	.	TRBV7-9	TRBJ1-2	CASSFPPATPNYGYTF	TGTGCCAGCAGCTTCCCACCCGCGACACCGAACTATGGCTACACCTTC
.	.	TRBV28	TRBJ1-5	CASSPSWGSGYGNQPQHF	TGTGCCAGCAGCCCCAGCTGGGGGTCAGGATATGGCAATCAGCCCCAGCATTTT
.	few	TRBV11-2	TRBJ2-7	CASSGGITVYEQYF	TGTGCCAGCAGCGGGGGTATAACAGTCTACGAGCAGTACTTC
.	.	TRBV5-8	TRBJ1-5	CASSLGQGINQPQHF	TGTGCCAGCAGCTTGGGGCAGGGTATCAATCAGCCCCAGCATTTT
.	few	TRBV9	TRBJ2-1	CASSVDRGSYNEQFF	TGTGCCAGCAGCGTAGATCGGGGTTCCTACAATGAGCAGTTCTTC
.	.	TRBV12-3/TRBV12-4	TRBJ2-3	CASSHLSIMLGRSTDTQYF	TGTGCCAGCAGTCACCTATCGATAATGCTGGGGCGGAGCACAGATACGCAGTATTTT
.	many	TRBV7-9	TRBJ2-2	CASSLEALAGELFF	TGTGCCAGCAGCTTAGAGGCGTTGGCCGGGGAGCTGTTTTTT
.	few	TRBV4-3	TRBJ1-5	CASSQDLGPGQPQHF	TGCGCCAGCAGCCAAGATTTAGGCCCAGGTCAGCCCCAGCATTTT
.	.	TRBV7-9	TRBJ2-7	CASSFLLHEQYF	TGTGCCAGCAGCTTCTTGCTCCACGAGCAGTACTTC
.	few	TRBV28	TRBJ1-2	CASSRPGHSNYGYTF	TGTGCCAGCAGTCGACCGGGACACTCGAACTATGGCTACACCTTC
.	.	TRBV7-2	TRBJ1-4	CASSLVWAVNEKLFF	TGTGCCAGCAGCTTAGTATGGGCCGTTAATGAAAAACTGTTTTTT
TRBD1	few	TRBV14	TRBJ1-4	CASSQDGGRGREKLFF	TGTGCCAGCAGCCAAGATGGCGGGAGGGGGCGTGAAAAACTGTTTTTT
TRBD2	.	TRBV12-3/TRBV12-4	TRBJ2-1	CASSSTSGGVSDNEQFF	TGTGCCAGCAGTTCGACTAGCGGGGGGGTCTCGGATAATGAGCAGTTCTTC
.	few	TRBV3-1	TRBJ2-1	CASSQVASGLSGHNEQFF	TGTGCCAGCAGCCAAGTGGCATCGGGCTTAAGCGGGCACAATGAGCAGTTCTTC
.	.	TRBV27	TRBJ1-1	CASSPRAVNTEAFF	TGTGCCAGCAGCCCCCGGGCCGTGAACACTGAAGCTTTCTTT
.	few	TRBV10-3	TRBJ2-1	CAISLGNNEQFF	TGTGCCATCAGTCTAGGAAACAATGAGCAGTTCTTC
.	.	TRBV7-8	TRBJ2-5	CASSLAIRDQETQYF	TGTGCCAGCAGCTTAGCCATCCGGGACCAAGAGACCCAGTACTTC
.	many	TRBV23-1	TRBJ2-1	CASKPPRTSYNEQFF	TGCGCCAGCAAACCTCCTAGGACTTCCTACAATGAGCAGTTCTTC
TRBD1	.	TRBV27	TRBJ2-7	CATQTTGGYFYEQYF	TGTGCCACACAAACCACAGGGGGCTATTTCTACGAGCAGTACTTC
.	.	TRBV6-6	TRBJ2-7	CASSYGGEYEQYF	TGTGCCAGCAGTTACGGGGGCGAGTACGAGCAGTACTTC
TRBD2	few	TRBV28	TRBJ2-3	CASSLPGTSGRNFTDTQYF	TGTGCCAGCAGTCTACCCGGGACTAGCGGGAGGAACTTCACAGATACGCAGTATTTT